This is a list of T cell receptor beta chains from one sample in a study of Ad26.COV2.S vaccination and SARS-CoV-2 variants. The assay was immunoSEQ multiplex PCR, and TCRdb's table has in-frame clones only and misses some. Of around 450,000 clones in the sample, roughly nine tenths were seen once. The material was peripheral blood, obtained in a trial of Ad26.COV2.S vaccine versus placebo. These receptors originate from a person between 18 and 65 years old who received the Ad26.COV2.S COVID-19 vaccine or a placebo. Both conserved end residues are part of each CDR3. The D gene is left open where the match is weak. For some rows the clone size is stated as once, few or many, or as a class when expanded; others skip it.

TRBJ1-2 NA NA TRBV11-3 TGTGCCAGCAGCAGATCAGGACGCTATGGCTACACCTTC CASSRSGRYGYTF
TRBJ2-7 once TRBD1 TRBV2 TGTGCCAGCAGGCTGACAGGGGTGGTAAACGAGCAGTACTTC CASRLTGVVNEQYF
TRBJ1-1 NA NA TRBV7-9 TGTGCCAGCAGAAACCCTCTAGGAACCCTGGAAGCTTTCTTT CASRNPLGTLEAFF
TRBJ1-6 NA NA TRBV6-6 TGTGCCAGCAGTACTAGGGGAATTTCACCCCTCCACTTT CASSTRGISPLHF
TRBJ1-5 NA NA TRBV5-8 TGTGCCAGCACAGGGGTTGGCAATCAGCCCCAGCATTTT CASTGVGNQPQHF
TRBJ1-2 once NA TRBV15 TGTGCCACCAGCACCCGGGGCAGAGCTAACTATGGCTACACCTTC CATSTRGRANYGYTF
TRBJ1-4 once TRBD1 TRBV6-6 TGTGCCAGCAGTCGACGGAGACAGGGGCTCGATGAAAAACTGTTTTTT CASSRRRQGLDEKLFF
TRBJ2-1 few TRBD2 TRBV18 TGTGCCAGCTCACCAATAGCGGGAGTGGGCAATGAGCAGTTCTTC CASSPIAGVGNEQFF
TRBJ2-2 NA NA TRBV5-4 TGTGCCAGCAGCTTTCAGGGAACGAACACCGGGGAGCTGTTTTTT CASSFQGTNTGELFF
TRBJ1-4 once NA TRBV18 TGTGCCAGCTCACCTATCAGACAGGCTTGGGGTGAAAAACTGTTTTTT CASSPIRQAWGEKLFF
TRBJ1-6 NA NA TRBV5-5 TGTGCCAGCAGCTTCTCTTTACAGCAAAATTCACCCCTCCACTTT CASSFSLQQNSPLHF
TRBJ2-3 NA TRBD2 TRBV5-1 TGCGCCAGCAGCTCGGCACTAGCGTTTGTGGCGGATACGCAGTATTTT CASSSALAFVADTQYF
TRBJ1-1 NA NA TRBV3-1/TRBV3-2 TGTGCCAGCAGCCAAGGGGGACTGATGAACACTGAAGCTTTCTTT CASSQGGLMNTEAFF
TRBJ2-5 NA NA TRBV5-1 TGCGCCAGCAGCTTGAGGACAGCAACCCAAGAGACCCAGTACTTC CASSLRTATQETQYF
TRBJ2-3 NA NA TRBV27 TGTGCCAGCAGTTTAGCTGGAGGGGCAGATACGCAGTATTTT CASSLAGGADTQYF
TRBJ1-6 NA NA TRBV28 TGTGCCAGCAGTTTGCTTCGGACCGACGCTTCACCCCTCCACTTT CASSLLRTDASPLHF
TRBJ1-1 NA TRBD1 TRBV4-1 TGCGCCAGCAGCTCATGGACAGGGTTGGTGAACACTGAAGCTTTCTTT CASSSWTGLVNTEAFF
TRBJ2-2 NA NA TRBV5-8 TGTGCCAGCAGTTTGGCAGTGCCGAACACCGGGGAGCTGTTTTTT CASSLAVPNTGELFF
TRBJ1-3 NA NA TRBV7-2 TGTGCCAGCAGCTTCTACGGGGCGGGAAACACCATATATTTT CASSFYGAGNTIYF
TRBJ2-6 NA NA TRBV7-9 TGTGCCAGCAGCTCGACTTGGGGTGGGGCCAACGTCCTGACTTTC CASSSTWGGANVLTF
TRBJ2-2 NA NA TRBV28 TGTGCCAGCGTCGACAGGCCCACCGGGGAGCTGTTTTTT CASVDRPTGELFF
TRBJ2-3 NA TRBD2 TRBV7-6 TGTGCCAGCAGCTTAGCTAGCGGGGTTGAGACAGATACGCAGTATTTT CASSLASGVETDTQYF
TRBJ2-4 NA NA TRBV13 TGTGCCAGCAGCTTCCGTAGGGGGAATGGGGACAAAAACATTCAGTACTTC CASSFRRGNGDKNIQYF
TRBJ2-1 NA TRBD2 TRBV11-3 TGTGCCAGCAGCTTAATAGGGACTAGCGGATACAATGAGCAGTTCTTC CASSLIGTSGYNEQFF
TRBJ2-5 once NA TRBV7-7 TGTGCTAGCAGCTTGTCTAGCGCGACCGAGACCCAGTACTTC CASSLSSATETQYF
TRBJ2-1 NA TRBD1 TRBV5-4 TGTGCCAGCAGCGGCTGGACAGGAAAGGGCTACTACAATGAGCAGTTCTTC CASSGWTGKGYYNEQFF
TRBJ2-7 NA NA TRBV6-4 TGTGCCAGCAGTAGGGGAGGGGGAACCTCCCTGGGAGAGCAGTACTTC CASSRGGGTSLGEQYF
TRBJ1-5 NA NA TRBV6-2/TRBV6-3 TGTGCCAGCAGTCACGGGAACAGACTAAATCAGCCCCAGCATTTT CASSHGNRLNQPQHF
TRBJ1-5 once NA TRBV7-9 TGTGCCAGCAGCTTATTGGTTGGTCAGCCCCAGCATTTT CASSLLVGQPQHF
TRBJ1-4 NA TRBD1 TRBV27 TGTGCCAGCAGTTTTAACAGGGGGCTCCCTAATGAAAAACTGTTTTTT CASSFNRGLPNEKLFF
TRBJ2-5 once NA TRBV2 TGTGCCAGCAGTGGTGATTGGGGGGTCCAAGAGACCCAGTACTTC CASSGDWGVQETQYF
TRBJ1-2 few NA TRBV14 TGTGCCAGCAGCCAGACAGAGGTCGGTGGCTACACCTTC CASSQTEVGGYTF
TRBJ1-1 NA NA TRBV6-5 TGTGCCAGCAGTTACAGGCGGTATCAGTCTGAAGCTTTCTTT CASSYRRYQSEAFF
TRBJ1-2 few NA TRBV6-5 TGTGCCAGCAGCCCGGGAGGGGGGTACTATGGCTACACCTTC CASSPGGGYYGYTF
TRBJ2-4 NA TRBD1 TRBV19 TGTGCCAGTAGTTGGCGCGGACAGGCCCTAGCCAAAAACATTCAGTACTTC CASSWRGQALAKNIQYF
TRBJ2-1 NA NA TRBV5-1 TGCGCCAGCAGCGGCGGGGTCAGCAGTGAGCAGTTCTTC CASSGGVSSEQFF
TRBJ1-1 NA NA TRBV18 TGTGCCAGCTCCCCAACCTCCAAGGGCACTGAAGCTTTCTTT CASSPTSKGTEAFF
TRBJ2-1 NA NA TRBV18 TGTGCCAGCTCACCAGGGGTCGGAACCGGGAATGAGCAGTTCTTC CASSPGVGTGNEQFF
TRBJ2-3 once NA TRBV6-4 TGTGCCAGCAGTGAACTACTCCAGCCCACGGCGCAGTATTTT CASSELLQPTAQYF
TRBJ2-7 NA NA TRBV4-1 TGCGCCAGCAGCCAAGCTCTAGGAACCACCCTCTCCTACGAGCAGTACTTC CASSQALGTTLSYEQYF
TRBJ1-1 NA TRBD1 TRBV20-1 TGCAGTGCTTCCGGCAGGGGGCATGCTTTCTTT CSASGRGHAFF
TRBJ1-1 once TRBD1 TRBV18 TGTGCCAGCTCAAGACAGGGAAACACTGAAGCTTTCTTT CASSRQGNTEAFF
TRBJ1-2 NA NA TRBV5-1 TGCGCCAGCAGCCCGGAGAGCAGTGGGTATGGCTACACCTTC CASSPESSGYGYTF
TRBJ2-5 NA TRBD2 TRBV3-1/TRBV3-2 TGTGCCAGCAGCCTGACTAGCGGAAGCGGGGAGACCCAGTACTTC CASSLTSGSGETQYF
TRBJ1-2 few NA TRBV6-5 TGTGCCAGCAGCAGGGCAGCTACTAACTATGGCTACACCTTC CASSRAATNYGYTF
TRBJ2-2 few NA TRBV6-5 TGTGCCAGCGGGATAAAACCCGGGGAGCTGTTTTTT CASGIKPGELFF
TRBJ1-1 NA NA TRBV21-1 TGTGCCAGCAGCAAATCGGGGGGGACAGGTTTAATAGTAACTGAAGCTTTCTTT CASSKSGGTGLIVTEAFF
TRBJ2-1 NA NA TRBV28 TGTGCCAGCAGTTTAGGGTCGCGTTACAATGAGCAGTTCTTC CASSLGSRYNEQFF
TRBJ2-2 NA NA TRBV3-1/TRBV3-2 TGTGCCAGCAGCCAACGGACCGGGGAGCTGTTTTTT CASSQRTGELFF
TRBJ2-1 NA NA TRBV2 TGTGCCAGCAGTGAAAATAGATATGCAAACAATGAGCAGTTCTTC CASSENRYANNEQFF
TRBJ2-3 once TRBD2 TRBV6-1 TGTGCCAGCAGTGAAGTGGGGAGGACTAGCGTTAGCACAGATACGCAGTATTTT CASSEVGRTSVSTDTQYF
TRBJ2-3 NA NA TRBV13 TGTGCCAGCAGCTTAGGAGGTAGCGGAGATACGCAGTATTTT CASSLGGSGDTQYF
TRBJ1-2 NA NA TRBV18 TGTGCCAGCTCACCCGGGGGTGGCGGAGGCGACACCTTC CASSPGGGGGDTF
TRBJ2-1 NA TRBD1 TRBV9 TGTGCCAGCAGCCCAGACCCGGGACAGGGTACTTTGGCCGAGCAATTCTTC CASSPDPGQGTLAEQFF
TRBJ1-4 NA TRBD1 TRBV6-5 TGTGCCAGCAGGATGGAGGGGGCAGGTAATGAAAAACTGTTTTTT CASRMEGAGNEKLFF
TRBJ2-5 NA TRBD1 TRBV2 TGTGCCAGCAGTGAGGCTCGGCAGGGGGCGAGGGAGACCCAGTACTTC CASSEARQGARETQYF
TRBJ2-4 NA NA TRBV21-1 TGTGCCAGCAGCAAGCCGGCAGGGCTTACTACCATTCAGTACTTC CASSKPAGLTTIQYF
TRBJ1-3 NA NA TRBV19 TGTGCCAGTAGCACGGAGAGCTCTGGAAACACCATATATTTT CASSTESSGNTIYF
TRBJ1-6 NA NA TRBV5-5 TGTGCCAGCAGCCCGCTATCGGTACCGGGGATGGAAAATTCACCCCTCCACTTT CASSPLSVPGMENSPLHF
TRBJ1-3 NA NA TRBV7-2 TGTGCCAGCAGCGTGTACAGTCACTCTGGAAACACCATATATTTT CASSVYSHSGNTIYF